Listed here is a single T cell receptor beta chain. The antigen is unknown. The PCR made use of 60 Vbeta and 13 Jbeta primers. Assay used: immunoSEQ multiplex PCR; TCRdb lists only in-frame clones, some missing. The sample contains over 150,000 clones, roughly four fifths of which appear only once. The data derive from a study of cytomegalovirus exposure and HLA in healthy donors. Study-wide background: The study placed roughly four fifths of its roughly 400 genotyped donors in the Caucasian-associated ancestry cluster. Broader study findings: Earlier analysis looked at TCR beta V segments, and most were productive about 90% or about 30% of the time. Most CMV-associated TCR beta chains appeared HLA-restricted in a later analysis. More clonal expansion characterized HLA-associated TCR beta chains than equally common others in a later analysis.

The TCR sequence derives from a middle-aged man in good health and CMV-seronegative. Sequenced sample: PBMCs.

Here the CDR3 reads CASSLSNSGGADTQYF. The CDR3 region has the DNA TGCGCCAGCAGCTTGTCAAATAGCGGGGGGGCAGATACGCAGTATTTT. V is TRBV5-1 and J is TRBJ2-3; 11 bases match TRBD2. V gave up 1 base and J gave up 4 bases; unmatched junction bases: 5. CDR3 length equals 16 residues. CDR1 is SGHRS, CDR2 YFSETQ, per germline.